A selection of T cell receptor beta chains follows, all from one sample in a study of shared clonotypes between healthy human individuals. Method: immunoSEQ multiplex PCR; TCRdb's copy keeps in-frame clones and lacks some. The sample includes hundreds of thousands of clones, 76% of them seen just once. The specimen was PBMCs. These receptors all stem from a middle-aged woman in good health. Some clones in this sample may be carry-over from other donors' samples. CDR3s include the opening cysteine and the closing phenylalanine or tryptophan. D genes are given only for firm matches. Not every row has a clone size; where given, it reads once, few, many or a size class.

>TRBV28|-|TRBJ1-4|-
CASSFRFEARGEKLFF
TGTGCCAGCAGTTTCCGTTTCGAGGCTCGTGGGGAAAAACTGTTTTTT
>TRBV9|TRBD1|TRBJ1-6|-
CASSQTGTGYNPPLYF
TGTGCCAGCAGCCAGACCGGGACAGGCTATAATCCGCCCCTCTACTTT
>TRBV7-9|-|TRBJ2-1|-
CASSLGQGGSEEQFF
TGTGCCAGCAGCTTAGGGCAGGGCGGCTCGGAGGAGCAGTTCTTC
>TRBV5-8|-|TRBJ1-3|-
CASSLGLQGNTIYF
TGTGCCAGCAGCTTGGGCTTACAAGGAAACACCATATATTTT
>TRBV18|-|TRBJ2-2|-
CASSHAGRRGTGELFF
TGTGCCAGCTCACACGCGGGCCGAAGGGGGACCGGGGAGCTGTTTTTT
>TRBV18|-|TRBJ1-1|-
CASSPPSSRGNTEAFF
TGTGCCAGCTCACCACCGTCTAGTAGAGGGAACACTGAAGCTTTCTTT
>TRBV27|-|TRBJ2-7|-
CASSLTLGPYEQYF
TGTGCCAGCAGTTTAACCCTTGGGCCCTACGAGCAGTACTTC
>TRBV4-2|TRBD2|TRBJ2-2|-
CASSQDNLAGGEQTGELLF
TGTGCCAGCAGCCAAGATAATCTAGCGGGAGGGGAACAAACCGGGGAGCTGCTTTTT
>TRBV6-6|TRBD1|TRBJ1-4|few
CASSDRGLKKLFF
TGTGCCAGCAGTGACAGGGGGTTGAAAAAACTGTTTTTT
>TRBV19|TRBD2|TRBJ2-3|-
CASSIRSSGRVDTQYF
TGTGCCAGTAGTATCCGGTCTAGCGGGAGGGTGGATACGCAGTATTTT
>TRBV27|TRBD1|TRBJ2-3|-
CASSPIRQGQTSDTQYF
TGTGCCAGCAGCCCCATCAGACAGGGTCAGACTTCAGATACGCAGTATTTT
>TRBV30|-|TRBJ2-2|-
CAWSVQSSGNTGELFF
TGTGCCTGGAGTGTACAATCCTCGGGGAACACCGGGGAGCTGTTTTTT
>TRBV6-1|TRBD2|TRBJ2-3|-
CASSEWRESTDTQYF
TGTGCCAGCAGTGAATGGCGGGAGAGCACAGATACGCAGTATTTT
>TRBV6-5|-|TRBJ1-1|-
CASSLDPTSTEAFF
TGTGCCAGCAGTCTGGACCCAACGAGCACTGAAGCTTTCTTT
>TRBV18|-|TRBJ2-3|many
CASSSPWDGDTQYF
TGTGCCAGCTCATCCCCCTGGGACGGAGATACGCAGTATTTT
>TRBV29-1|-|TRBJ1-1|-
CGADPPTRGNTEAFF
TGCGGCGCCGATCCTCCCACAAGAGGGAACACTGAAGCTTTCTTT
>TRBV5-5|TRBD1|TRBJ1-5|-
CASGTGGLNQPQHF
TGTGCCAGCGGGACAGGGGGCCTCAATCAGCCCCAGCATTTT
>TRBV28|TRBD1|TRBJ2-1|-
CASRGQGYNEQFF
TGTGCCAGCAGGGGACAGGGCTACAATGAGCAGTTCTTC
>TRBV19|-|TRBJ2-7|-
CASSFSTETYEQYF
TGTGCCAGTAGTTTCTCAACAGAGACCTACGAGCAGTACTTC
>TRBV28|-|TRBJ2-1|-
CASLGRGAPSYNEQFF
TGTGCCAGCTTGGGACGGGGCGCACCCTCCTACAATGAGCAGTTCTTC
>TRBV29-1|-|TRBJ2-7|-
CSVVINAVGYEQYF
TGCAGCGTTGTTATAAATGCAGTGGGCTACGAGCAGTACTTC
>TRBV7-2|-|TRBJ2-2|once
CASSPGPATGELFF
TGTGCCAGCAGTCCCGGGCCTGCGACCGGGGAGCTGTTTTTT
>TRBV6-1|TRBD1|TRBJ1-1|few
CASSARQGINTEAFF
TGTGCCAGCAGTGCCAGACAGGGGATAAACACTGAAGCTTTCTTT
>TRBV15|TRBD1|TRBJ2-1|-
CATSRGTGDEQFF
TGTGCCACCAGCAGGGGGACAGGGGATGAGCAGTTCTTC
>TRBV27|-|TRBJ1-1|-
CASSSPVPVTDTEAFF
TGTGCCAGCAGTTCCCCAGTCCCAGTCACGGACACTGAAGCTTTCTTT
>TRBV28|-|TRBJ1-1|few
CASSSPPIGQEAFF
TGTGCCAGCAGCTCCCCACCTATCGGACAGGAAGCTTTCTTT
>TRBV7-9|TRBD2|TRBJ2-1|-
CASSLWTSHEQFF
TGTGCCAGCAGCTTATGGACTAGCCATGAGCAGTTCTTC
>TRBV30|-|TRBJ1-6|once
CAWSVLNSPLHF
TGTGCCTGGTCAGTTCTCAATTCACCCCTCCACTTC
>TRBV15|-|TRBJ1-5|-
CATSRVGENQPQHF
TGTGCCACCAGCAGAGTCGGGGAGAATCAGCCCCAGCATTTT
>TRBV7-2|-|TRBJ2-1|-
CASSSPPYNEQFF
TGTGCCAGCAGCTCACCCCCCTACAATGAGCAGTTCTTC
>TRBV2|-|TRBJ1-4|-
CASSVEGEKLFF
TGTGCCAGCAGTGTAGAAGGTGAAAAACTGTTTTTT
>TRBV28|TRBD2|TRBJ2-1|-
CASRPTSGRAMFF
TGTGCCAGCAGACCAACTAGCGGGAGGGCCATGTTCTTC
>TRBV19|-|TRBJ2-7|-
CASSISWGPYEQYF
TGTGCCAGTAGTATTTCTTGGGGACCCTACGAGCAGTACTTC
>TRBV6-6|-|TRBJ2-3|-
CASCYRGATPSDTQYF
TGTGCCAGCTGTTATAGGGGTGCAACGCCCTCAGATACGCAGTATTTT
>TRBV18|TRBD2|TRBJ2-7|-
CASARSGRVYEQYF
TGTGCCAGCGCCCGTAGCGGGAGGGTCTACGAGCAGTACTTC
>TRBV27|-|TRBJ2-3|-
CASGFGYTQYF
TGTGCCAGCGGATTCGGTTATACGCAGTATTTT
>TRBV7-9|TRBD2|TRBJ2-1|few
CASRYAGGNEQFF
TGTGCCAGCAGATACGCGGGGGGCAATGAGCAGTTCTTC
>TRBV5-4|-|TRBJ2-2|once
CASSPNQAGELFF
TGTGCCAGCAGCCCGAACCAGGCCGGGGAGCTGTTTTTT
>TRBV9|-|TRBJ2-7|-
CASSVGAGDSYEQYF
TGTGCCAGCAGCGTAGGGGCAGGGGACTCCTACGAGCAGTACTTC
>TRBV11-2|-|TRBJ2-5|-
CASSLPPLWTQYF
TGTGCCAGCAGCTTACCCCCATTATGGACCCAGTACTTC
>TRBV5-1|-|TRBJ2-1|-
CASSRGREPYNEQFF
TGCGCCAGCAGCCGGGGGCGGGAGCCCTACAATGAGCAGTTCTTC
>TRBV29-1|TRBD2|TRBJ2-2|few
CSGGRTRNTGELFF
TGCAGCGGCGGAAGGACTAGAAACACCGGGGAGCTGTTTTTT
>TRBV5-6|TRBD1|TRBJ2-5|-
CASSLAGTGTETQYF
TGTGCCAGCAGCTTGGCCGGGACAGGGACGGAGACCCAGTACTTC
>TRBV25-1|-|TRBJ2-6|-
CASTYRVALTF
TGTGCCAGCACCTATCGGGTAGCCCTGACTTTC
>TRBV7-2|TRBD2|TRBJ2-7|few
CASSFDSGSPYEQYF
TGTGCCAGCAGCTTTGATAGCGGGAGTCCTTACGAGCAGTACTTC
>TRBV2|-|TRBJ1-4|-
CASSEEAAGKEKLFF
TGTGCCAGCAGTGAAGAAGCGGCAGGAAAAGAAAAACTGTTTTTT
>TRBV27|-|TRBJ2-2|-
CASSLSRRSDTGELFF
TGTGCCAGCAGTTTAAGTCGGCGTTCGGACACCGGGGAGCTGTTTTTT
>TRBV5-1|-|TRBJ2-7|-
CASSQGPNTSGNYEQYF
TGCGCCAGCAGCCAGGGACCAAATACATCGGGGAACTACGAGCAGTACTTC
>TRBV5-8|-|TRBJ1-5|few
CASSLVPQHF
TGTGCCAGCAGCTTGGTGCCCCAGCATTTT
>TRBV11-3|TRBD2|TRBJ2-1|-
CASSLVSGRAGEQFF
TGTGCCAGCAGCTTAGTTAGCGGGAGGGCCGGTGAGCAGTTCTTC
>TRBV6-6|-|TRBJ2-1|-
CASSYSPRSSYNEQFF
TGTGCCAGCAGTTACTCGCCCCGGAGCTCCTACAATGAGCAGTTCTTC
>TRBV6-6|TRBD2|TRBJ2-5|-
CASSSSSGSSQETQYF
TGTGCCAGCAGTTCGTCTAGCGGGAGTTCACAAGAGACCCAGTACTTC
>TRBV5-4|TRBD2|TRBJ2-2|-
CASSNQREWVTGELFF
TGTGCCAGCAGCAACCAGCGGGAGTGGGTCACCGGGGAGCTGTTTTTT
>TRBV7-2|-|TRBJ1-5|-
CASSLGQINQPQHF
TGTGCCAGCAGCCTGGGGCAGATAAATCAGCCCCAGCATTTT
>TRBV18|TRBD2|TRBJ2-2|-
CASSPGGLDQGGELFF
TGTGCCAGCTCACCGGGGGGACTAGACCAAGGCGGGGAGCTGTTTTTT
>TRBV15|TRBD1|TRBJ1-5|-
CATSREGTGNQPQHF
TGTGCCACCAGCAGAGAGGGGACAGGGAATCAGCCCCAGCATTTT
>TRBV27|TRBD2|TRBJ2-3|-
CASSLFSGRPPDTQYF
TGTGCCAGCAGTTTATTTAGCGGGAGACCCCCAGATACGCAGTATTTT
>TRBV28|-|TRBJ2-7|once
CATKGPGESYEQYF
TGTGCCACCAAAGGACCGGGCGAGTCCTACGAGCAGTACTTC
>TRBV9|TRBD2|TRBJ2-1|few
CASSVTSGYYNEQFF
TGTGCCAGCAGCGTCACTAGCGGATACTACAATGAGCAGTTCTTC
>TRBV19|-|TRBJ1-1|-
CASRDGIYTEAFF
TGTGCCAGTAGAGACGGGATCTACACTGAAGCTTTCTTT